Presented here are 10 T cell receptor beta chains from one specimen sequenced in a study of cytomegalovirus exposure and HLA in healthy donors. The PCR had 60 Vbeta and 13 Jbeta primers. Some clones are missing from TCRdb's copy, which holds only in-frame ones; the method was immunoSEQ multiplex PCR. The sample has roughly 100,000 clones, approximately 80% seen once; the top ten hold around 3.7%. Material: PBMCs. The receptors shown here come from a man aged 25-45 years in good health and CMV-seropositive.

V is TRBV10-3 and J is TRBJ2-5, with a possible D match to TRBD1 (6 bases). There are 13 residues in the CDR3. The ends were cut back, 1 base at V and 5 bases at J, with 8 bases in the middle. Germline CDR1 is ENHRY and CDR2 is SYGVKD. In nucleotides, the CDR3 is TGTGCCATCAGTGAGTGGGGGCAGGAGACCCAGTACTTC. This encodes CAISEWGQETQYF.

The chain joins TRBV10-1 to TRBJ2-2; TRBD2 matches 8 bases. The CDR3 length is 19 residues. V dropped 2 bases and J dropped 2; count of bases not matched to a gene: 13. CDR1 and CDR2 from the germline V gene are WNHNN and SYGVQD (reference sequence). DNA for the CDR3: TGCGCCAGCAGTGAGGACCCTCCAGCGGGAGTAGGTAACACCGGGGAGCTGTTTTTT. Translating it yields CASSEDPPAGVGNTGELFF.

The chain carries TRBV5-1 and TRBJ2-7, with a possible D match to TRBD1 (7 bases). Germline V gives CDR1 SGHRS, CDR2 YFSETQ. V lost 3 bases to trimming and J lost 2 bases, with 15 bases between them. The CDR3 consists of 15 residues. This CDR3 is CASSWRGQRPYEQYF. The CDR3 nucleotides are TGCGCCAGCAGCTGGCGGGGACAGAGACCCTACGAGCAGTACTTC.

The gene calls are TRBV21-1 and TRBJ2-3; the D call TRBD1 from the table was never checked on the DNA. TRBV21-1 is an annotated pseudogene. The CDR3 runs to 16 residues. The DNA of the CDR3 is TGTGCCAGCAGTCCCCCTGGGACAGAAGTCACAGATACGCAGTATTTT. Amino acid sequence: CASSPPGTEVTDTQYF.

The chain is built from TRBV6-5 and TRBJ1-3; D is unresolved. V lost 4 bases and J lost 2, with 15 bases in between. Germline CDR1 is MNHEY and CDR2 is SVGAGI. The CDR3 runs 16 residues. The CDR3 DNA is TGTGCCAGCAGTTCTACCCAGGCAGACACTGGAAACACCATATATTTT. Protein product: CASSSTQADTGNTIYF.

This clone was counted a few times. The V gene is TRBV7-7, the J gene TRBJ2-3; 7 bases are shared with TRBD2. CDR1 is SSHAT and CDR2 is FNYEAQ in the germline V gene (reference sequence). The V segment lost 0 bases and the J segment 0 bases; nucleotides outside the gene matches: 6. This CDR3 has 17 amino acids. Written as DNA, the CDR3 is TGTGCCAGCAGCTTAGCGGGAGGGCCCCTTAGCACAGATACGCAGTATTTT. Protein product: CASSLAGGPLSTDTQYF.

This clone was observed a single time. The rearrangement uses TRBV6-5 and TRBJ2-7, with 10 bases aligning to TRBD1. After removal of 0 bases from V and 2 bases from J, the junction contained 4 bases not matched to a gene. Germline assignment: CDR1 MNHEY and CDR2 SVGAGI. The CDR3 has 16 residues. The CDR3 sequence: CASSYSGGTGAYEQYF. The CDR3 DNA sequence: TGTGCCAGCAGTTACTCAGGGGGGACAGGGGCCTACGAGCAGTACTTC.

The gene calls are TRBV28 and TRBJ1-5, with TRBD1 identical over 7 bases. Germline CDR1 and CDR2: MDHEN and SYDVKM. The CDR3 is 14 residues long. With 8 bases clipped from V and 4 bases from J, the junction kept 8 bases outside the gene matches. Here the CDR3 DNA reads TGTGCCAGCTCTACACCCAGGGGGAATCAGCCCCAGCATTTT. Its protein is CASSTPRGNQPQHF.

The V and J genes are TRBV28 and TRBJ1-1; perhaps TRBD1 as D (5 bases). Germline V CDR1 and CDR2: MDHEN, SYDVKM. Trimming shortened V by 6 bases and J by 1 base, and 6 bases separated the two germline ends. The CDR3 has 12 residues. As DNA, the CDR3 is TGTGCCAGCAGGGGGCCGAACACTGAAGCTTTCTTT. This codes for CASRGPNTEAFF.

This clone occurred a few times. This chain joins TRBV5-1 and TRBJ2-2; 8 nucleotides align to TRBD2. The germline CDR1 and CDR2 sequences are SGHRS and YFSETQ. The CDR3 is 17 residues long. V shed 2 bases and J 3 bases; nucleotides not matched to a gene: 9. The CDR3 region is CASSLLVAGGHTGELFF. CDR3 bases: TGCGCCAGCAGCTTACTGGTCGCGGGAGGACACACCGGGGAGCTGTTTTTT.